What follows are 9 T cell receptor beta chains derived from one specimen sequenced in a study of blood T cell repertoires in COVID-19. TCRdb's table, derived via immunoSEQ multiplex PCR, lists solely in-frame clones and lacks some. Of hundreds of thousands of clones detected, roughly 85% appear once; the ten largest clones hold approximately 1.9%. Sequenced input: PBMCs or T cells enriched from blood (not recorded which). These receptor sequences come from a woman aged 30 to 39 who had been exposed to COVID-19.

The V and J genes are TRBV6-5 and TRBJ1-1; D gene uncertain. Trimming left V 2 bases short and J 1 base short, with 11 bases between. The CDR3 is 15 residues long. Germline V gene sequence: CDR1 MNHEY, CDR2 SVGAGI. CDR3 protein: CASSYDLAQNTEAFF. CDR3 DNA: TGTGCCAGCAGTTACGATTTGGCACAGAACACTGAAGCTTTCTTT.

The rearrangement links TRBV3-1 (or the pseudogene TRBV3-2) to TRBJ2-4; D is possibly TRBD1 (5 bases). There are 13 residues in the CDR3. Per germline, CDR1 LGHDT and CDR2 YNNKEL (reference sequence). Deletions cut 2 bases from V and 10 bases from J, with 12 bases between. CDR3 in amino acids: CASSQQGDRIQYF. In nucleotides, the CDR3 is TGTGCCAGCAGCCAACAGGGTGATAGGATTCAGTACTTC.

This chain uses TRBV3-1 (or the pseudogene TRBV3-2) with TRBJ1-3; D is unclear. The CDR3 spans 15 residues. V was cut by 0 bases and J by 9 bases, with 15 bases left in between. In germline, CDR1 is LGHDT, CDR2 YNNKEL (reference sequence). DNA of the CDR3: TGTGCCAGCAGCCAAGATGCAGAAACCTCCCGCACCATATATTTT. Translating it yields CASSQDAETSRTIYF.

V gene TRBV18 combines with J gene TRBJ2-5; 9 nucleotides align to TRBD2. Germline V lookup: CDR1 KGHSH, CDR2 LQKENI. The CDR3 has 15 amino acids. The V segment lost 1 base and the J segment 7 bases; nucleotides outside the gene matches: 7. In DNA, the CDR3 is TGTGCCAGCTCACCACAGCGGGGGGAAGGAGGGACCCAGTACTTC. Its translation is CASSPQRGEGGTQYF.

The chain employs TRBV7-3 and TRBJ2-2; 12 positions agree with TRBD2. V lost 3 bases and J lost 5; bases outside the gene matches: 7. There are 17 residues in the CDR3. Germline CDR1 reads SGHTA; CDR2 reads FQGTGA. The CDR3, as DNA: TGTGCCAGCAGCTTCAGCAGACTAGCGGGGGTGACCGGGGAGCTGTTTTTT. Its protein product is CASSFSRLAGVTGELFF.

The V gene is TRBV6-5, the J gene TRBJ2-7, with a possible D match to TRBD1 (5 bases). This CDR3 has 14 residues. V lost 2 bases and J lost 3, with 11 bases in between. Per germline, CDR1 MNHEY and CDR2 SVGAGI. Here the CDR3 reads CASSYTREGYEQYF. In DNA form, the CDR3 reads TGTGCCAGCAGTTACACCAGGGAAGGCTACGAGCAGTACTTC.

This chain uses TRBV28 with TRBJ1-1, with a possible D match to TRBD1 (6 bases). This CDR3 is built from 12 residues. V was trimmed by 5 bases and J by 8 bases, leaving 12 bases between them. Germline V lookup: CDR1 MDHEN, CDR2 SYDVKM. Here the CDR3 reads CASSMDSLEAFF. The CDR3 DNA reads TGTGCCAGCAGTATGGACAGTCTCGAAGCTTTCTTT.

This clone has just a few counts. The V gene is TRBV5-6, the J gene TRBJ2-7, with D possibly matching TRBD1 (5 bases). Trimming took 7 bases from V and 1 from J, leaving 12 bases between them. This CDR3 spans 13 amino acids. Germline loops: CDR1 SGHDT, CDR2 YYEEEE. In DNA form, the CDR3 reads TGTGCCAGCCGCGCAGGGTGGTCCTACGAGCAGTACTTC. Its protein is CASRAGWSYEQYF.

The chain recombines TRBV4-2 with TRBJ2-2, with 11 bases fitting TRBD1. The junction had 9 bases not matched to a gene; V was cut back by 4 bases and J by 5 bases. This CDR3 contains 17 residues. Germline lookup yields CDR1 LGHNA and CDR2 YNFKEQ. CDR3 sequence: CASSLQPGQGGTGELFF. The CDR3 DNA reads TGTGCCAGCAGCCTCCAGCCGGGACAGGGGGGGACCGGGGAGCTGTTTTTT.